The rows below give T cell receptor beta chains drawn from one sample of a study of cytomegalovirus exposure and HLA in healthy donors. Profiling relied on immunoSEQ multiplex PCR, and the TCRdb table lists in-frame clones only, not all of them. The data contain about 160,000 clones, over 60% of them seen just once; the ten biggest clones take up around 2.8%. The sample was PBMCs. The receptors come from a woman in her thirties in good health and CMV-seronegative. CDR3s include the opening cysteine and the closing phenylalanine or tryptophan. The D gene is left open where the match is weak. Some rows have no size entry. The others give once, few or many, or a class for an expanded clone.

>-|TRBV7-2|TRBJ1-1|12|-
CASSLRGRRAFF
TGTGCCAGCAGCTTACGGGGGAGGCGAGCTTTCTTT
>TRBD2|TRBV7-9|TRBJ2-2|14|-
CASSRTSGTGELFF
TGTGCCAGCAGTCGGACTAGCGGCACCGGGGAGCTGTTTTTT
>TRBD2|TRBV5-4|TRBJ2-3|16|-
CASSFVAGGSTDTQYF
TGTGCCAGCAGCTTTGTAGCGGGGGGGTCGACAGATACGCAGTATTTT
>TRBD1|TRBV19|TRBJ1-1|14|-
CASTYGQGTTEAFF
TGTGCCAGTACCTACGGACAGGGTACCACTGAAGCTTTCTTT
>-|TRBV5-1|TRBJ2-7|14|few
CASASGTGAYEQYF
TGCGCCAGCGCATCGGGGACGGGGGCCTACGAGCAGTACTTC
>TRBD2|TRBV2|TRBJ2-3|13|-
CASNIAGSGTQYF
TGTGCCAGCAACATAGCGGGGTCGGGTACGCAGTATTTT
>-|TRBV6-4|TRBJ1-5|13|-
CASSQLRGQPQHF
TGTGCCAGCAGCCAACTCAGGGGTCAGCCCCAGCATTTT
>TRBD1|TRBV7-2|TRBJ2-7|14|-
CASSAPGQGIEQYF
TGTGCCAGCAGCGCTCCGGGACAGGGGATCGAGCAGTACTTC
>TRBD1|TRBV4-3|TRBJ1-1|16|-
CASSHTLGQANTEAFF
TGCGCCAGCAGCCATACCCTGGGACAGGCGAACACTGAAGCTTTCTTT
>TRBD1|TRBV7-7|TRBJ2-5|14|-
CASSRDRRGETQYF
TGTGCTAGCAGTAGGGACAGGAGGGGGGAGACCCAGTACTTC